The 5 T cell receptor beta chains given below trace back to one sample, sequenced in a study of shared clonotypes between healthy human individuals. Profiling relied on immunoSEQ multiplex PCR, and the TCRdb table lists in-frame clones only, not all of them. The data hold about 2 million clones, with roughly 94% observed a single time. Specimen: naive CD4+ T cells sorted from blood. Subset of the sample: CD45RA+ positively selected. The receptor set was obtained from a man aged 18 to 30 in good health.

V is TRBV5-1 and J is TRBJ2-3; D may be TRBD2 (5 bases). The CDR3 has 17 residues. The germline V gene has CDR1 SGHRS and CDR2 YFSETQ. V was shortened by 0 bases and J by 2 bases, with 16 bases between the two germline ends. The DNA for the CDR3 is TGCGCCAGCAGCTTGGGTGGGCCCCGACTACCCACAGATACGCAGTATTTT. It specifies CASSLGGPRLPTDTQYF.

The CDR3 sequence: CANTAGQGQETQYF. CDR3 DNA: TGTGCCAACACTGCGGGGCAGGGCCAAGAGACCCAGTACTTC. The rearrangement uses TRBV25-1 and TRBJ2-5; TRBD2 might be the D (6 bases). This CDR3 is 14 amino acids long. Trimming shortened V by 10 bases and J by 1 base, and 16 bases separated the two germline ends. Germline values: CDR1 MGHDK, CDR2 SYGVNS.

J is TRBJ1-4 and V is TRBV7-2; a possible D gene is TRBD1 (6 bases). The CDR3 contains 13 residues. V was clipped by 4 bases and J by 12 bases, with 15 bases between them. CDR1 and CDR2 (germline): SGHTA, FQGNSA. DNA for the CDR3: TGTGCCAGCAGCTCCCCGACGGGGGCAGAACTGTTTTTT. It specifies CASSSPTGAELFF. The full variable domain, its missing parts supplied by reference TRBV7-2 and TRBJ1-4, is GAGVSQSPSNKVTEKGKDVELRCDPISGHTALYWYRQSLGQGLEFLIYFQGNSAPDKSGLPSDRFSAERTGGSVSTLTIQRTQQEDSAVYLCASSSPTGAELFFGSGTQLSVL.

This clone came up once. V gene TRBV10-3 combines with J gene TRBJ1-1; tentatively, D is TRBD1 (5 bases). The CDR3 totals 15 residues. The germline V gene has CDR1 ENHRY and CDR2 SYGVKD. V dropped 7 bases and J dropped 1 base, with 16 bases sitting between them. The DNA of the CDR3 is TGTGCCATCACTGGGGGAGGTATCTCGAACACTGAAGCTTTCTTT. Amino acids: CAITGGGISNTEAFF.

About this clone itself: This CDR3 is also generated by other DNA sequences in the sample. The CDR3 DNA reads as TGTGCCTGGAGTGTACGTGTCGGGGAGACCCAGTACTTC. This sequence encodes CAWSVRVGETQYF. This chain links TRBV30 with TRBJ2-5, with D hard to call. Trimming stripped 0 bases from V and 5 bases from J, with 10 bases between. The germline CDR1 and CDR2 sequences are GTSNPN and SVGIG (reference sequence). The CDR3 has 13 residues.